These T cell receptor beta chains were read from a single sample in a study of T cells in tumors after PD-1 blockade. Generated by immunoSEQ multiplex PCR, the TCRdb table keeps only in-frame clones and is missing some. The data contain a few thousand clones, roughly 63% of them singletons. Sequenced material: tumor tissue, taken after anti-PD-1 treatment. These receptors came from a human donor with basal cell carcinoma. CDR3s include the opening cysteine and the closing phenylalanine or tryptophan. Size is omitted from some rows. Given values are once, few, many or a class for expanded clones.

j_gene: TRBJ1-5; v_gene: TRBV7-9; len: 12; abundance: -; CDR3aa: CASSLGNQPQHF
j_gene: TRBJ2-7; v_gene: TRBV6-1; len: 13; abundance: -; CDR3aa: CASSLARAEEQYF
j_gene: TRBJ1-5; v_gene: TRBV2; len: 15; abundance: -; CDR3aa: CASSARVPKNQPQHF
j_gene: TRBJ1-1; v_gene: TRBV27; len: 13; abundance: -; CDR3aa: CATKDEMNTEAFF
j_gene: TRBJ2-7; v_gene: TRBV12-3/TRBV12-4; len: 13; abundance: -; CDR3aa: CASSRNRGYEQYF
j_gene: TRBJ2-7; v_gene: TRBV6-5; len: 13; abundance: -; CDR3aa: CASLQGAEYEQYF
j_gene: TRBJ2-1; v_gene: TRBV6-4; len: 12; abundance: -; CDR3aa: CASSEKNDEQFF
j_gene: TRBJ2-1; v_gene: TRBV5-8; len: 16; abundance: -; CDR3aa: CASSLLGLAGGKEQFF
j_gene: TRBJ2-5; v_gene: TRBV7-9; len: 15; abundance: large; CDR3aa: CASSFMQTGAETQYF
j_gene: TRBJ2-1; v_gene: TRBV27; len: 15; abundance: -; CDR3aa: CAIRSGSGSYNEQFF
j_gene: TRBJ1-3; v_gene: TRBV7-2; len: 16; abundance: -; CDR3aa: CASSPGGVGSGNTIYF
j_gene: TRBJ2-3; v_gene: TRBV10-3; len: 16; abundance: -; CDR3aa: CAIAKQASGNPDTQYF
j_gene: TRBJ2-1; v_gene: TRBV7-2; len: 17; abundance: -; CDR3aa: CASSLFLAGNSYNEQFF
j_gene: TRBJ2-7; v_gene: TRBV13; len: 14; abundance: -; CDR3aa: CASSLGQGVYEQYF
j_gene: TRBJ1-4; v_gene: TRBV2; len: 15; abundance: few; CDR3aa: CASNQDKRANEKLFF
j_gene: TRBJ2-3; v_gene: TRBV9; len: 14; abundance: -; CDR3aa: CASSGTAHTDTQYF
j_gene: TRBJ2-3; v_gene: TRBV7-2; len: 14; abundance: -; CDR3aa: CASSLDGPLDTQYF
j_gene: TRBJ2-7; v_gene: TRBV24-1; len: 15; abundance: medium-sized; CDR3aa: CATSDPRQGNYEQYF
j_gene: TRBJ2-5; v_gene: TRBV6-6; len: 16; abundance: -; CDR3aa: CASRPSGKRGAETQYF
j_gene: TRBJ2-1; v_gene: TRBV28; len: 15; abundance: -; CDR3aa: CASSSTSGYYNEQFF
j_gene: TRBJ1-2; v_gene: TRBV6-5; len: 13; abundance: -; CDR3aa: CASMFNVDYGYTF
j_gene: TRBJ1-2; v_gene: TRBV28; len: 13; abundance: -; CDR3aa: CASTLQENYGYTF
j_gene: TRBJ2-7; v_gene: TRBV29-1; len: 13; abundance: -; CDR3aa: CSVVSGASNEQYF
j_gene: TRBJ2-7; v_gene: TRBV19; len: 16; abundance: -; CDR3aa: CASSIPGFDSCSEQYF
j_gene: TRBJ1-1; v_gene: TRBV5-1; len: 14; abundance: -; CDR3aa: CASSQGQSDTEAFF
j_gene: TRBJ1-2; v_gene: TRBV29-1; len: 12; abundance: -; CDR3aa: CSVRETDYGYTF
j_gene: TRBJ2-7; v_gene: TRBV4-2; len: 13; abundance: medium-sized; CDR3aa: CASSPGSSYEQYF
j_gene: TRBJ2-1; v_gene: TRBV29-1; len: 14; abundance: -; CDR3aa: CSVRGGAMNNEQFF
j_gene: TRBJ2-3; v_gene: TRBV28; len: 15; abundance: -; CDR3aa: CASSSSGTLSDTQYF
j_gene: TRBJ2-7; v_gene: TRBV11-1; len: 13; abundance: -; CDR3aa: CASRSDGMYEQYF
j_gene: TRBJ2-4; v_gene: TRBV10-2; len: 15; abundance: -; CDR3aa: CASRQGAQDKNIQYF
j_gene: TRBJ2-1; v_gene: TRBV10-3; len: 14; abundance: few; CDR3aa: CAIREGGGYNEQFF
j_gene: TRBJ2-3; v_gene: TRBV6-5; len: 15; abundance: -; CDR3aa: CASTQGEKRTDTQYF
j_gene: TRBJ2-3; v_gene: TRBV6-6; len: 20; abundance: -; CDR3aa: CASRRQGTGVWTGSTDTQYF
j_gene: TRBJ1-4; v_gene: TRBV2; len: 13; abundance: -; CDR3aa: CASSEMSNEKLFF
j_gene: TRBJ2-7; v_gene: TRBV18; len: 12; abundance: -; CDR3aa: CASSPGLDEQYF